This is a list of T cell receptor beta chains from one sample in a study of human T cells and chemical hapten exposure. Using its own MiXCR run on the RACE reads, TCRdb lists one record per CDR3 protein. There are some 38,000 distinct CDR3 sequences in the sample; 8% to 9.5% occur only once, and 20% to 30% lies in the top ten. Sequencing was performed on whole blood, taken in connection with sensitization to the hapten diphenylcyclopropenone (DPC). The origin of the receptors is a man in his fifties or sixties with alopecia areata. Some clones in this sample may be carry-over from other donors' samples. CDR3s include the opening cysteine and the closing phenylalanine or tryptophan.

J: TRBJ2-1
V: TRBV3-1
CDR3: CASARGGNEQFF

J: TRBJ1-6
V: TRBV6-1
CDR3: CASSEIGDAPLHF

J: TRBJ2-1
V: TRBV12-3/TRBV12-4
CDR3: CASSSRPSHISYNEQFF

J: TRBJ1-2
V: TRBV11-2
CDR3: CASSSDRGFYGYTF

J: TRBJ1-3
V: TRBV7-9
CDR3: CASSLVSTGGLSGNTIYF

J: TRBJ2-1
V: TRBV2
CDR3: CASTGLAESSYNEQFF

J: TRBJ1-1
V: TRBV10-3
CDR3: CAIMEEWNTEAFF

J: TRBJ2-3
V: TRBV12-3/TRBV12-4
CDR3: CASDRDRGPDTQYF

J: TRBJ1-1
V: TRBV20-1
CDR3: CSARVSRDEAFF

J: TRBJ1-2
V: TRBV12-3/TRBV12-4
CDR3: CASSPGDYGYTF

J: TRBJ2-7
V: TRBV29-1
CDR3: CSAGQGTYEQYF

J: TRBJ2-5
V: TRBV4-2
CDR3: CASSPGLQKGETQYF

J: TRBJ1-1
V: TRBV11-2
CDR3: CASSLEARAEAFF

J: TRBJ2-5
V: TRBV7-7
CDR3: CASSPSSQETQYF

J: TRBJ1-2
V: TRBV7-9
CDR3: CASSRSDTNYGYTF

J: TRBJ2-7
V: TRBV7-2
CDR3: CASKPGHYSYEQYF

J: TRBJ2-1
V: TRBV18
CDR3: CASSPGGASYNEQFF

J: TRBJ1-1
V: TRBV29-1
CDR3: CSGRQGRNPEAFF

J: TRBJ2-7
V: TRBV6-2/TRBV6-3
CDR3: CASSSTGGGSEQYF

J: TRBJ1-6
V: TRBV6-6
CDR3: CASSPDREVYSPLHF

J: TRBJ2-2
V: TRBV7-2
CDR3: CASSLVGELFF

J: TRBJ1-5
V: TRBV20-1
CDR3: CSASSGLGQPQHF

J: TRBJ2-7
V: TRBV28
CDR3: CASSSGQLYEQYF

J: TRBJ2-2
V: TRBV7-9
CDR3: CASSSLANTGELFF

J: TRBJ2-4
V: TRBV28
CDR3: CATIPVLAKNIQYF

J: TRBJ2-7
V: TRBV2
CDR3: CASSPTGSSYEQYF

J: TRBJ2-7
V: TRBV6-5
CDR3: CASSYSRQLAYYEQYF

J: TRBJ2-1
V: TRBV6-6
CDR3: CASSYSRLAGGRSYNEQFF

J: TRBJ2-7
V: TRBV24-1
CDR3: CATSDSGLSSYEQYF

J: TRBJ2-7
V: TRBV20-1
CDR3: CSARDAGREQYF

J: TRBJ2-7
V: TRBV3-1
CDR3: CASSQYLLAGGPREQYF